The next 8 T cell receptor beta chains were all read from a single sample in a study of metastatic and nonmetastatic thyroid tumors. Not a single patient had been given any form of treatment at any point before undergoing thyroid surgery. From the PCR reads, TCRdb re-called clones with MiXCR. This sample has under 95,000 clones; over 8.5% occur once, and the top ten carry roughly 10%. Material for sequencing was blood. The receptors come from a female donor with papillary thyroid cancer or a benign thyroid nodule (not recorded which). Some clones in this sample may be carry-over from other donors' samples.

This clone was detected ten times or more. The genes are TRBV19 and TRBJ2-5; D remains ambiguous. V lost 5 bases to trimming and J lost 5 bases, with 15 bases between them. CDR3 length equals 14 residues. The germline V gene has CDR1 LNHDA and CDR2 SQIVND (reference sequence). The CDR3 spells CASSFTTSSETQYF. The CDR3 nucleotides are TGTGCCAGTAGTTTCACGACATCCTCGGAGACCCAGTACTTC.

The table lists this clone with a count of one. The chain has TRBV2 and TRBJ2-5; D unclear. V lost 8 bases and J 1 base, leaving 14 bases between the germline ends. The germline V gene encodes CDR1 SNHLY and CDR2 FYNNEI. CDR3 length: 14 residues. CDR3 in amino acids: CASAHQASQETQYF. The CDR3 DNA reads TGTGCCAGCGCGCACCAGGCATCCCAAGAGACCCAGTACTTC.

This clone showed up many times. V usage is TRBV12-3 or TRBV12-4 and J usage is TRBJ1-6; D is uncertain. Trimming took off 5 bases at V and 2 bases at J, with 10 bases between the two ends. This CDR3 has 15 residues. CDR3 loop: CASSLGGTYNSPLHF. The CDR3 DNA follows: TGTGCCAGCAGTCTCGGAGGGACCTATAATTCACCCCTCCACTTT.

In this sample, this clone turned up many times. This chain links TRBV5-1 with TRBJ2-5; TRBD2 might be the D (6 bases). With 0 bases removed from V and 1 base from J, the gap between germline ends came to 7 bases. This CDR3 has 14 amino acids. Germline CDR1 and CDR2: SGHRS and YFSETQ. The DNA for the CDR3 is TGCGCCAGCAGCTTGGGGGACTTCCAAGAGACCCAGTACTTC. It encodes CASSLGDFQETQYF.

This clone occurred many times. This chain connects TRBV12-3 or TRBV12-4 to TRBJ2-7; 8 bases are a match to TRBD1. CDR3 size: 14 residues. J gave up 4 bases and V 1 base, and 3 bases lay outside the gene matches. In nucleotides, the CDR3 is TGTGCCAGCAGTTTAGGGACAGGGAAATACGAGCAGTACTTC. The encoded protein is CASSLGTGKYEQYF.

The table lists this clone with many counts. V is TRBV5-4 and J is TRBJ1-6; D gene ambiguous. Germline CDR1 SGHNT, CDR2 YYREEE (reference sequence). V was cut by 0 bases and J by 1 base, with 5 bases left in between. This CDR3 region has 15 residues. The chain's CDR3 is CASSLVGSYNSPLHF. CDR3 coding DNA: TGTGCCAGCAGCTTGGTGGGGTCCTATAATTCACCCCTCCACTTT.

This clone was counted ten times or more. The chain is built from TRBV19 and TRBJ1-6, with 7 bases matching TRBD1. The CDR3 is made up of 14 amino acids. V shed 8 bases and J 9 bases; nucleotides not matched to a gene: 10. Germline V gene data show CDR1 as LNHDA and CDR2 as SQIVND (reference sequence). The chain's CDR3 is CASGAGTEISPLHF. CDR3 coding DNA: TGTGCCAGTGGAGCCGGGACAGAGATTTCACCCCTCCACTTT.

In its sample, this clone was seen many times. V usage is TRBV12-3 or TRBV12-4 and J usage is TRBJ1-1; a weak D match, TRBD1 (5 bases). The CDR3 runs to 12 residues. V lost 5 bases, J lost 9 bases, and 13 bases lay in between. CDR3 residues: CASSIGASQAFF. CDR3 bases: TGTGCCAGCAGTATCGGGGCCTCACAAGCTTTCTTT.